This T cell receptor (beta chain) appears in the sequencing data of a study of cytomegalovirus exposure and HLA in healthy donors. Study-wide findings and caveats: The CMV antigen specificity of a few CMV-associated chains was confirmed through in vitro analysis.

It was with 60 Vbeta and 13 Jbeta primers that the PCR ran. Authors' data handling: Later, 80 million or so unique TCR beta chains were counted in an analysis, and some 11 million of them were shared. Assay used: immunoSEQ multiplex PCR; TCRdb lists only in-frame clones, some missing. D and trimming were read from the DNA, whereas the V and J calls and clone size are those reported in that table. Counted here are about 68,000 clones, over 75% occurring once; the ten biggest clones make up 6.5%. With 1 base removed from V and 7 bases from J, the gap between germline ends came to 10 bases. Germline V gives CDR1 SGHVS, CDR2 FNYEAQ. The CDR3 contains 14 residues. Healthy bone marrow donors made up the donors. Donors counted as nominally healthy when sampled, yet unrecorded immune exposures were likely. Concerning this clone: Its antigen is undetermined.

This chain joins TRBV7-6 and TRBJ1-4; D gene unclear. Sequenced input: PBMCs. The TCR was taken from a human donor in good health. The chain's CDR3 is CASSLVGIGEKLFF. The DNA of the CDR3 is TGTGCCAGCAGCTTAGTGGGCATCGGTGAAAAACTGTTTTTT.